One and the same sample provided the 27 T cell receptor beta chains below, sequenced in a study of OX40 agonist ivuxolimab in advanced cancers. Repertoires were generated with immunoSEQ multiplex PCR, while TCRdb's copy carries only in-frame clones and drops some. The top ten clones hold roughly 1.8% of a sample with 55,000 to 65,000 clones, 90% of them seen once. The specimen comprised CD4+ or CD8+ T cells sorted from blood, sampled in a trial of the OX40 agonist ivuxolimab. The receptor source for this set is an adult with an advanced solid tumor such as melanoma, head and neck, liver or kidney cancer.

The CDR3: CASSLGEDKNTEAFF. In DNA form, the CDR3 reads TGTGCCAGCAGCTTGGGCGAGGATAAGAACACTGAAGCTTTCTTT. The chain links TRBV5-5 to TRBJ1-1; D is uncertain. Trimming removed 0 bases at V and 1 base at J, with 10 bases between. This CDR3 region has 15 residues. CDR1 and CDR2 (germline): SGHKS, YYEKEE (reference sequence).

The chain combines TRBV25-1 with TRBJ1-2; D perhaps matches TRBD1 (6 bases). Looked up from germline, CDR1 is MGHDK and CDR2 is SYGVNS. Trimming pared 3 bases from V and 4 bases from J, leaving 15 bases between. This CDR3 is built from 15 residues. CDR3 protein: CASSDRITGSYGYTF. As DNA, the CDR3 is TGTGCCAGCAGTGATAGGATTACAGGGAGCTATGGCTACACCTTC.

The chain recombines TRBV18 with TRBJ2-7, with a possible D match to TRBD2 (6 bases). This CDR3 has 13 residues. V was trimmed by 3 bases and J by 3 bases, leaving 9 bases between them. CDR1 is KGHSH, CDR2 LQKENI, per germline. In DNA, the CDR3 is TGTGCCAGCTCACCTCCGGACTACTACGAGCAGTACTTC. This codes for CASSPPDYYEQYF.

This clone has a handful of counts. Within the sample, other DNA sequences also encode this same CDR3. The chain has TRBV7-9 and TRBJ2-7; TRBD2 agrees at 12 bases. The CDR3 runs to 14 residues. Germline assignment: CDR1 SEHNR and CDR2 FQNEAQ (reference sequence). The V and J ends lost 4 bases and 3 bases, in that order; junction bases with no gene match: 1. CDR3 nucleotides: TGTGCCAGCAGCTCGGGACTAGCGGGCTACGAGCAGTACTTC. It is translated as CASSSGLAGYEQYF.

This chain connects TRBV6-5 to TRBJ1-2, with 9 nucleotides matching TRBD1. J was trimmed by 12 bases and V by 0 bases; bases with no gene match: 8. The CDR3 sequence is 14 residues long. CDR1 and CDR2 (germline): MNHEY, SVGAGI. The CDR3 DNA sequence: TGTGCCAGCAGTTACTCCGAAGGGACAGGGAAAAACACCTTC. This encodes CASSYSEGTGKNTF.

This clone has only one observation. The chain uses TRBV4-2 and TRBJ1-5; 8 bases fit TRBD1. Trimming cost V 0 bases and J 0 bases; bases outside gene matches: 16. Germline V gene sequence: CDR1 LGHNA, CDR2 YNFKEQ. This CDR3 contains 21 residues. The DNA of the CDR3 is TGTGCCAGCAGCCAAGACCCTTATGGCAGGGGGCGGGTTCATAGCAATCAGCCCCAGCATTTT. It translates to CASSQDPYGRGRVHSNQPQHF.

This chain connects TRBV19 to TRBJ2-2, with a possible D match to TRBD2 (6 bases). This CDR3 has 14 residues. V dropped 10 bases and J dropped 4 bases, with 16 bases sitting between them. CDR1 LNHDA and CDR2 SQIVND come from the germline V gene (reference sequence). The CDR3 sequence: CATSSQGGTGELFF. The DNA of the CDR3 is TGTGCCACCTCGTCTCAGGGAGGCACCGGGGAGCTGTTTTTT. The full variable domain, in which reference TRBV19 and TRBJ2-2 provide the parts outside the CDR3, is DGGITQSPKYLFRKEGQNVTLSCEQNLNHDAMYWYRQDPGQGLRLIYYSQIVNDFQKGDIAEGYSVSREKKESFPLTVTSAQKNPTAFYLCATSSQGGTGELFFGEGSRLTVL.

The chain links TRBV15 to TRBJ2-7; 9 nucleotides line up with TRBD1. The CDR3 is made up of 16 amino acids. Germline CDR1 LNHNV, CDR2 YYDKDF (reference sequence). The J segment lost 7 bases and the V segment lost 1 base, leaving 11 bases of the junction unmatched. In DNA form, the CDR3 reads TGTGCCACCAGCAGAGCCCCGGGACAGGGAAATTTAGAGCAGTACTTC. Its translation: CATSRAPGQGNLEQYF.

This sequence joins TRBV7-6 and TRBJ2-7, with 8 bases aligning to TRBD2. J lost 3 bases, V lost 5 bases, and 9 bases had no gene match. The germline V gene encodes CDR1 SGHVS and CDR2 FNYEAQ. The CDR3 extends over 15 amino acids. CDR3 DNA sequence: TGTGCCAGCAGCGGTTTGAGTAGCGGGATCTACGAGCAGTACTTC. Its protein product is CASSGLSSGIYEQYF.

The chain recombines TRBV6-5 with TRBJ1-5; 8 bases line up with TRBD1. The CDR3 has 14 amino acids. The ends lost 5 bases at V and 5 bases at J; junction bases unmatched: 5. Per the germline V gene, CDR1 is MNHEY and CDR2 is SVGAGI. CDR3 protein: CASSKDRAYQPQHF. The CDR3 nucleotides read TGTGCCAGCAGTAAGGACAGGGCCTATCAGCCCCAGCATTTT.

The table lists this clone with a count of one. V and J are TRBV19 and TRBJ1-5, with D perhaps TRBD1 (5 bases). Germline loops: CDR1 LNHDA, CDR2 SQIVND (reference sequence). V was shortened by 6 bases and J by 5 bases, with 17 bases between the two germline ends. This CDR3 is built from 15 residues. The CDR3 bases are TGTGCCAGTAGATTCTATGGGGACGGAGATCAGCCCCAGCATTTT. Translating it yields CASRFYGDGDQPQHF.

V usage is TRBV7-2 and J usage is TRBJ1-1; TRBD1 matches 7 bases. Unmatched junction bases numbered 5, after V lost 7 bases and J lost 0 bases. CDR1 is SGHTA and CDR2 is FQGNSA in the germline V gene. The CDR3 is 14 residues long. The CDR3 sequence: CASMRTGLNTEAFF. DNA of the CDR3: TGTGCCAGCATGCGGACAGGACTGAACACTGAAGCTTTCTTT. Variable domain in full (rest from reference TRBV7-2 and TRBJ1-1): GAGVSQSPSNKVTEKGKDVELRCDPISGHTALYWYRQSLGQGLEFLIYFQGNSAPDKSGLPSDRFSAERTGGSVSTLTIQRTQQEDSAVYLCASMRTGLNTEAFFGQGTRLTVV.

This chain uses TRBV7-2 with TRBJ2-1; the match to TRBD2 covers 7 bases. CDR1 and CDR2 (germline): SGHTA, FQGNSA. Trimming removed 7 bases from V and 5 bases from J; junction bases left unmatched: 14. The CDR3 extends over 16 amino acids. The DNA for the CDR3 is TGTGCCAGCACCTTGCCACTAGCGATGGACCACAATGAGCAGTTCTTC. This translates into CASTLPLAMDHNEQFF.

This clone was observed a single time. This sequence joins TRBV6-5 and TRBJ1-1; 9 positions match TRBD1. The CDR3 is 12 amino acids. The V segment lost 6 bases and the J segment 10 bases; nucleotides outside the gene matches: 6. CDR1 and CDR2 from the germline V gene are MNHEY and SVGAGI. The CDR3 region is CASREPGQGAFF. CDR3 nucleotides: TGTGCCAGCAGGGAACCGGGACAGGGAGCTTTCTTT.

CDR3 protein: CASSRNRGQETQYF. As DNA, the CDR3 is TGTGCCAGCAGCAGAAACAGGGGGCAAGAGACCCAGTACTTC. V usage is TRBV13 and J usage is TRBJ2-5; 8 nucleotides match TRBD1. With V trimmed by 5 bases and J by 2 bases, 4 bases remained unmatched. Germline V gene lookup returns CDR1 PRHDT and CDR2 FYEKMQ (reference sequence). This CDR3 region has 14 residues.

Regarding this clone: A read error may produce the germline difference seen at one junction end. V gene TRBV28 combines with J gene TRBJ2-7, with D unresolved. CDR3 length: 14 residues. Per the germline V gene, CDR1 is MDHEN and CDR2 is SYDVKM. DNA of the CDR3: TGTGCCACGAAAACCGTAGGCGGAAGAGAGTTTTTGGACTTC. It yields the protein CATKTVGGREFLDF. Combining the CDR3 with reference TRBV28 and TRBJ2-7 gives the whole variable domain DVKVTQSSRYLVKRTGEKVFLECVQDMDHENMFWYRQDPGLGLRLIYFSYDVKMKEKGDIPEGYSVSREKKERFSLILESASTNQTSMYLCATKTVGGREFLDFGPGTRLTVT.

This sequence joins TRBV29-1 and TRBJ2-7, with TRBD2 matching over 7 bases. The J segment lost 0 bases and the V segment lost 0 bases, leaving 5 bases of the junction unmatched. Germline V gene sequence: CDR1 SQVTM, CDR2 ANQGSEA. CDR3 size: 15 residues. CDR3 in DNA: TGCAGCGTTGAAGAGCAGGGCGGGAGCTCCTACGAGCAGTACTTC. Its translation is CSVEEQGGSSYEQYF.

V usage is TRBV5-4 and J usage is TRBJ2-6; D not certain. Germline V gene sequence: CDR1 SGHNT, CDR2 YYREEE (reference sequence). This CDR3 has 15 amino acids. V was shortened by 0 bases and J by 0 bases, with 4 bases between the two germline ends. The CDR3 coding sequence is TGTGCCAGCAGCTTGGTTGACTCTGGGGCCAACGTCCTGACTTTC. It encodes CASSLVDSGANVLTF.

The V gene is TRBV6-5, the J gene TRBJ1-5, with unresolved D. Germline V gene sequence: CDR1 MNHEY, CDR2 SVGAGI. This CDR3 is 15 amino acids long. Trimming took 2 bases from V and 3 from J, leaving 11 bases between them. The chain's CDR3 is CASSYEESNNQPQHF. DNA for the CDR3: TGTGCCAGCAGTTACGAGGAGAGTAACAATCAGCCCCAGCATTTT.

The rearrangement links TRBV18 to TRBJ1-6, with D possibly being TRBD1 (5 bases). The CDR3 is 16 residues long. Germline-derived CDR1 and CDR2 are KGHSH and LQKENI. The V end was cut by 0 bases, the J end by 6 bases, with 12 bases between. Here the CDR3 reads CASSPPLGVGNSPLHF. The DNA for the CDR3 is TGTGCCAGCTCACCACCGTTGGGGGTGGGTAATTCACCCCTCCACTTT.

This chain links TRBV7-9 with TRBJ2-7; D may be TRBD1 (7 bases). Trimming left V 2 bases short and J 6 bases short, with 17 bases between. The CDR3 extends over 15 amino acids. The germline CDR1 and CDR2 sequences are SEHNR and FQNEAQ (reference sequence). This CDR3 is CASSLLGQGGGEQYF. The CDR3 bases are TGTGCCAGCAGCTTACTCGGGCAGGGGGGCGGCGAGCAGTACTTC.

The V call is TRBV4-3, the J call TRBJ2-3; possibly TRBD2 for D (6 bases). The V end was cut by 0 bases, the J end by 2 bases, with 18 bases between. The germline V gene has CDR1 LGHNA and CDR2 YSLEER. The CDR3 length is 18 residues. CDR3 region: CASSQDLVGGSSTDTQYF. DNA for the CDR3: TGCGCCAGCAGCCAAGATCTGGTCGGAGGGTCTTCCACAGATACGCAGTATTTT.

The V gene is TRBV7-9, the J gene TRBJ1-2; TRBD1 might be the D (6 bases). The CDR3 loop spans 15 amino acids. V shed 6 bases and J shed 2 bases, with 16 bases lying between them. CDR1 and CDR2 from the germline V gene are SEHNR and FQNEAQ (reference sequence). CDR3: CASRAEGVYNYGYTF. In DNA, the CDR3 is TGTGCCAGCAGGGCGGAGGGGGTCTACAACTATGGCTACACCTTC.

V gene TRBV10-3 combines with J gene TRBJ2-1; TRBD2 matches at 9 bases. The CDR3 consists of 16 residues. With 3 bases clipped from V and 8 bases from J, the junction kept 11 bases outside the gene matches. Germline CDR1 reads ENHRY; CDR2 reads SYGVKD. CDR3 loop: CAISDYTSGLSDEQFF. DNA for the CDR3: TGTGCCATCAGTGACTACACTAGCGGGCTAAGCGATGAGCAGTTCTTC.

The J gene is TRBJ1-5, the V gene TRBV6-1; the D gene is possibly TRBD1 (6 bases). Germline CDR1 reads MNHNS; CDR2 reads SASEGT. The CDR3 loop spans 15 amino acids. Trimming cost V 7 bases and J 3 bases, with 16 bases left between them. The CDR3: CASIDLDRTNQPQHF. In DNA form, the CDR3 reads TGTGCCAGCATTGACTTGGACAGAACCAATCAGCCCCAGCATTTT.

This chain uses TRBV6-1 with TRBJ2-2; D might be TRBD2 (5 bases). Per the germline V gene, CDR1 is MNHNS and CDR2 is SASEGT. V dropped 8 bases and J dropped 5 bases, with 12 bases sitting between them. There are 13 residues in the CDR3. CDR3 bases: TGTGCCAGCTTGACTATGATGACCGGGGAGCTGTTTTTT. Its translation is CASLTMMTGELFF.

This clone was observed a single time. This sequence joins TRBV28 and TRBJ1-2; 11 bases are shared with TRBD1. CDR3 size: 14 residues. The germline V gene has CDR1 MDHEN and CDR2 SYDVKM. With V trimmed by 5 bases and J by 4 bases, 3 bases remained unmatched. Written as DNA, the CDR3 is TGTGCCAGCAGTACCGGGACAGGGGGCTATGGCTACACCTTC. Protein: CASSTGTGGYGYTF.